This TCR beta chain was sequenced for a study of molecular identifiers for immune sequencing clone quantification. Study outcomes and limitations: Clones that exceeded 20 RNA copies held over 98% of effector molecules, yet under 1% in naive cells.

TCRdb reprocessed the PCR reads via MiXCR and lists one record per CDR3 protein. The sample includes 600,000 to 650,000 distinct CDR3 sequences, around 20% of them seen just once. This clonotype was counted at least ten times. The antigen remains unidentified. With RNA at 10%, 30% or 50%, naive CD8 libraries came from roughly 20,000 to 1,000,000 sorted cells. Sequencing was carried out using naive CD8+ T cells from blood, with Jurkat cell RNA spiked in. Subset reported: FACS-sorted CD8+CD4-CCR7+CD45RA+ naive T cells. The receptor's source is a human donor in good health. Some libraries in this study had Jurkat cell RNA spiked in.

This CDR3 reads CASSQTSSGLDTQYF. In DNA, the CDR3 is TGCGCCAGCAGCCAAACTAGTTCCGGATTGGATACGCAGTATTTT. This sequence joins TRBV4-1 and TRBJ2-3; D is possibly TRBD2 (5 bases). The V gene lost 2 bases and the J gene lost 6 bases, with 15 bases spanning the gap. This CDR3 region has 15 residues. Germline V CDR1 and CDR2: MGHRA, YSYEKL.